The 25 T cell receptor beta chains listed next were all sequenced from one sample in a study of T cell changes during pregnancy in multiple sclerosis. Measured with immunoSEQ multiplex PCR; TCRdb has only the in-frame clones, and not every one. This table holds some 59,000 clones, around 89% found once. The sample here was peripheral blood, taken in the first trimester of pregnancy. The receptors derive from a female donor with multiple sclerosis, enrolled in a pregnancy study.

In this sample, this clone turned up a few times. V is TRBV2 and J is TRBJ1-1; perhaps TRBD1 as D (5 bases). Between the trimmed V and J ends, which lost 6 bases and 1 base, there was a span of 12 bases. Germline V gene sequence: CDR1 SNHLY, CDR2 FYNNEI. The CDR3 has 14 amino acids. The CDR3 DNA reads TGTGCCAGCAGGGACCTGACAGCGAACACTGAAGCTTTCTTT. This codes for CASRDLTANTEAFF.

With regard to this clone: This specimen includes other DNA sequences encoding the same CDR3. The J gene is TRBJ2-7, the V gene TRBV4-3, with 7 positions matching TRBD1. The CDR3 contains 14 residues. Germline assignment: CDR1 LGHNA and CDR2 YSLEER. With 1 base clipped from V and 0 bases from J, the junction kept 0 bases outside the gene matches. The CDR3 DNA reads as TGCGCCAGCAGCCAAGGGGACAGCTCCTACGAGCAGTACTTC. Protein: CASSQGDSSYEQYF.

This rearrangement joins TRBV7-9 to TRBJ1-5; unclear D gene. The germline V and J ends were trimmed by 0 bases and 9 bases, with 18 bases remaining between them. Germline-derived CDR1 and CDR2 are SEHNR and FQNEAQ (reference sequence). The CDR3 runs 16 residues. For the CDR3, the DNA is TGTGCCAGCAGCTTAGCGAGGTCCAGTGGATCTCCGCCCCAGCATTTT. Amino acids: CASSLARSSGSPPQHF.

The V and J genes are TRBV6-6 and TRBJ2-7; TRBD1 agrees at 10 bases. The CDR3 is 12 amino acids. The V gene's germline CDR1 is MNHNY and CDR2 SVGAGI (reference sequence). V shed 10 bases and J 3 bases; nucleotides not matched to a gene: 3. CDR3 DNA: TGTGCCACCCGGGACAGGGGCTACGAGCAGTACTTC. Its translation is CATRDRGYEQYF.

The V gene is TRBV19, the J gene TRBJ2-5, with a tentative D call TRBD1 (5 bases). The CDR3 consists of 14 residues. Trimming stripped 8 bases from V and 1 base from J, with 14 bases between. Germline loops: CDR1 LNHDA, CDR2 SQIVND (reference sequence). The CDR3 sequence: CASAGFRTQETQYF. The CDR3 DNA reads TGTGCCAGTGCAGGGTTCCGCACCCAAGAGACCCAGTACTTC. Together with reference TRBV19 and TRBJ2-5, the CDR3 gives the full variable domain: DGGITQSPKYLFRKEGQNVTLSCEQNLNHDAMYWYRQDPGQGLRLIYYSQIVNDFQKGDIAEGYSVSREKKESFPLTVTSAQKNPTAFYLCASAGFRTQETQYFGPGTRLLVL.

This chain links TRBV9 with TRBJ2-3; 10 bases match TRBD2. V was clipped by 4 bases and J by 0 bases; unmatched bases: 11. Per the germline V gene, CDR1 is SGDLS and CDR2 is YYNGEE. The CDR3 totals 18 residues. CDR3 in DNA: TGTGCCAGCAGCTTCCGGACTAGCGGCCGAACGAGCACAGATACGCAGTATTTT. It translates to CASSFRTSGRTSTDTQYF.

CDR3 in amino acids: CASRQGAGAYEQYF. CDR3 coding DNA: TGTGCCAGCAGGCAGGGGGCGGGGGCCTACGAGCAGTACTTC. This sequence joins TRBV7-9 and TRBJ2-7, with a possible D match to TRBD1 (8 bases). Germline values: CDR1 SEHNR, CDR2 FQNEAQ (reference sequence). CDR3 length equals 14 residues. Trimming removed 6 bases from V and 2 bases from J, with 14 bases in between.

There are a few counts of this clone. The chain joins TRBV27 to TRBJ2-7, with TRBD1 identical over 7 bases. Germline assignment: CDR1 MNHEY and CDR2 SMNVEV (reference sequence). This CDR3 spans 12 amino acids. V lost 4 bases and J lost 6; bases outside the gene matches: 3. The CDR3 DNA sequence: TGTGCCAGCAGTTATACAGGGGCCGAGCAGTACTTC. This encodes CASSYTGAEQYF.

V and J are TRBV18 and TRBJ1-1; D gene ambiguous. V lost 8 bases to trimming and J lost 2 bases, with 12 bases between them. The CDR3 runs 13 residues. Germline CDR1 and CDR2: KGHSH and LQKENI. Here the CDR3 reads CASRGVYNTEAFF. In nucleotides, the CDR3 is TGTGCCAGCCGGGGAGTCTATAACACTGAAGCTTTCTTT.

The chain joins TRBV10-3 to TRBJ2-7; D not resolved. The CDR3 is made up of 12 amino acids. The V gene's germline CDR1 is ENHRY and CDR2 SYGVKD. The V and J ends lost 8 bases and 5 bases respectively, with 13 bases between them. The CDR3 DNA reads as TGTGCCATCCGCCAGGCGACCGACGAGCAGTACTTC. This translates into CAIRQATDEQYF.

The CDR3, as DNA: TGTGCCATCAGTGAAGTGACTAGCCTCGGCAATGAGCAGTTCTTC. Its protein product is CAISEVTSLGNEQFF. V gene TRBV10-3 combines with J gene TRBJ2-1, with 7 bases identical to TRBD2. The V gene's germline CDR1 is ENHRY and CDR2 SYGVKD. The CDR3 spans 15 residues. J lost 6 bases, V lost 3 bases, and 8 bases had no gene match.

The genes are TRBV19 and TRBJ2-7, with a possible D match to TRBD1 (6 bases). The CDR3 is 16 residues long. In germline, CDR1 is LNHDA, CDR2 SQIVND (reference sequence). Trimming took off 6 bases at V and 2 bases at J, with 20 bases between the two ends. In DNA, the CDR3 is TGTGCCAGTAGACCCTCGCAGGGGCTAGAAACCTACGAGCAGTACTTC. Translated, it gives CASRPSQGLETYEQYF.

V usage is TRBV30 and J usage is TRBJ2-5; no reliable D call. Germline CDR1 GTSNPN, CDR2 SVGIG (reference sequence). Trimming removed 2 bases from V and 3 bases from J, with 4 bases in between. CDR3 length: 11 amino acids. CDR3 region: CAWSREETQYF. The DNA for the CDR3 is TGTGCCTGGAGTCGGGAAGAGACCCAGTACTTC.

J is TRBJ2-5 and V is TRBV4-3; possible D gene TRBD2, 7 bases. Trimming shortened V by 0 bases and J by 4 bases, and 12 bases separated the two germline ends. Germline lookup yields CDR1 LGHNA and CDR2 YSLEER. This CDR3 has 15 amino acids. The CDR3: CASSQEGGLGETQYF. Here the CDR3 DNA reads TGCGCCAGCAGCCAAGAGGGGGGGCTAGGAGAGACCCAGTACTTC.

V and J are TRBV9 and TRBJ1-3; D might be TRBD1 (6 bases). The CDR3 runs 15 residues. Germline V gene data show CDR1 as SGDLS and CDR2 as YYNGEE. Between the trimmed V and J ends, which lost 3 bases and 0 bases, there was a span of 10 bases. CDR3 bases: TGTGCCAGCAGCGGAGGGGGGGCCTCTGGAAACACCATATATTTT. Protein: CASSGGGASGNTIYF.

The chain recombines TRBV30 with TRBJ1-1, with 10 bases identical to TRBD1. This CDR3 is built from 14 residues. The germline gives CDR1 GTSNPN, CDR2 SVGIG (reference sequence). J lost 4 bases, V lost 4 bases, and 6 bases had no gene match. CDR3 DNA sequence: TGTGCCTGGACAGTAGGGGACAGGGGCACTGAAGCTTTCTTT. The encoded protein is CAWTVGDRGTEAFF.

This clone was seen only once. J is TRBJ2-5 and V is TRBV4-3, with TRBD2 identical over 11 bases. Trimming removed 1 base from V and 5 bases from J; junction bases left unmatched: 6. The CDR3 length is 16 residues. Per the germline V gene, CDR1 is LGHNA and CDR2 is YSLEER. Written as DNA, the CDR3 is TGCGCCAGCAGCCAAGCGGGACTAGCGGTGGGGGAGACCCAGTACTTC. Its translation is CASSQAGLAVGETQYF.

V usage is TRBV6-6 and J usage is TRBJ1-1; D is unclear. Germline V lookup: CDR1 MNHNY, CDR2 SVGAGI (reference sequence). V shed 2 bases and J shed 1 base, with 8 bases lying between them. The CDR3 is made up of 14 amino acids. The CDR3 region has the DNA TGTGCCAGCAGTTACCCCGGGTGGAACACTGAAGCTTTCTTT. It translates to CASSYPGWNTEAFF.

The chain has TRBV18 and TRBJ2-1; the D gene is possibly TRBD1 (5 bases). The CDR3 is 13 amino acids. CDR1 is KGHSH, CDR2 LQKENI, per germline. The V gene lost 0 bases and the J gene lost 6 bases, with 6 bases spanning the gap. Here the CDR3 DNA reads TGTGCCAGCTCACCACCAGGGGTCAATGAGCAGTTCTTC. Translated, it gives CASSPPGVNEQFF. The whole variable domain, filled in from reference TRBV18 and TRBJ2-1, reads NAGVMQNPRHLVRRRGQEARLRCSPMKGHSHVYWYRQLPEEGLKFMVYLQKENIIDESGMPKERFSAEFPKEGPSILRIQQVVRGDSAAYFCASSPPGVNEQFFGPGTRLTVL.

The rearrangement links TRBV7-8 to TRBJ1-1; 8 bases align to TRBD1. The CDR3 consists of 16 residues. J was trimmed by 2 bases and V by 1 base; bases with no gene match: 6. CDR1 is SGHVS and CDR2 is FQNEAQ in the germline V gene. CDR3 sequence: CASSLDHRGKNTEAFF. The CDR3 nucleotides are TGTGCCAGCAGCTTAGACCACAGGGGGAAAAACACTGAAGCTTTCTTT. Full variable domain (rest looked up from reference TRBV7-8 and TRBJ1-1): GAGVSQSPRYKVAKRGQDVALRCDPISGHVSLFWYQQALGQGPEFLTYFQNEAQLDKSGLPSDRFFAERPEGSVSTLKIQRTQQEDSAVYLCASSLDHRGKNTEAFFGQGTRLTVV.

The V call is TRBV6-5, the J call TRBJ2-3; TRBD2 matches 11 bases. Germline values: CDR1 MNHEY, CDR2 SVGAGI. Trimming at V came to 3 bases and at J to 3 bases, leaving 5 bases not matched to a gene. The CDR3 is 16 residues long. CDR3 in DNA: TGTGCCAGCAGTTATGGAACTAGCGGGGGTACAGATACGCAGTATTTT. It encodes CASSYGTSGGTDTQYF.

The chain links TRBV10-3 to TRBJ1-4, with 7 bases matching TRBD1. CDR1 is ENHRY and CDR2 is SYGVKD in the germline V gene. CDR3 length: 16 residues. V lost 0 bases and J lost 8; bases outside the gene matches: 9. The CDR3 protein is CAISESWLPGGEKLFF. The CDR3 nucleotides are TGTGCCATCAGTGAGTCGTGGCTGCCAGGGGGGGAAAAACTGTTTTTT.

The chain is built from TRBV7-6 and TRBJ2-2, with 15 bases that match TRBD2. Germline CDR1 SGHVS, CDR2 FNYEAQ. V trimming: 2 bases; J trimming: 7 bases; junction bases outside the gene matches: 5. CDR3 length: 17 residues. CDR3 sequence: CASSLPRTSGRVGELFF. DNA for the CDR3: TGTGCCAGCAGCTTACCGAGGACTAGCGGGAGGGTCGGGGAGCTGTTTTTT. The variable domain in full, completed from reference TRBV7-6 and TRBJ2-2, reads GAGVSQSPRYKVTKRGQDVALRCDPISGHVSLYWYRQALGQGPEFLTYFNYEAQQDKSGLPNDRFSAERPEGSISTLTIQRTEQRDSAMYRCASSLPRTSGRVGELFFGEGSRLTVL.

The chain joins TRBV5-8 to TRBJ1-2, with TRBD1 as a possible D gene (6 bases). The germline V gene encodes CDR1 SGHTS and CDR2 YDEGEE. V dropped 4 bases and J dropped 5 bases, with 12 bases sitting between them. The CDR3 is 13 amino acids. DNA for the CDR3: TGTGCCAGCAGCCCTGACGGACAGTATGGCTACACCTTC. It is translated as CASSPDGQYGYTF.

The J gene is TRBJ2-1, the V gene TRBV18; 7 nucleotides agree with TRBD2. The CDR3 is 18 amino acids. Losses at the gene ends were 0 bases for V and 3 bases for J; bases not matched to a gene: 11. CDR1 KGHSH and CDR2 LQKENI come from the germline V gene. As DNA, the CDR3 is TGTGCCAGCTCACCACCGAGCTGGGGTGCTAGCGGCTACAATGAGCAGTTCTTC. Translating gives CASSPPSWGASGYNEQFF.